What follows describes a single T cell receptor beta chain. The antigen is unknown. Losses at the gene ends were 2 bases for V and 5 bases for J; bases not matched to a gene: 6. The V gene's germline CDR1 is MGHRA and CDR2 YSYEKL. This CDR3 is 15 amino acids long. The entry originates in a study of shared clonotypes between healthy human individuals. Overall study results and limits: Only blood underwent sampling, and tissue repertoires likely differ. Rarefaction demonstrated incomplete sorted-subset sequencing despite large depth.

CD8 cells regarded as naive lacked CD45RO, were positively chosen for CCR7, and omitted terminally differentiated effector memory CD45RA+ cells. Replicate PCRs run on sorted subsets employed 200 ng DNA, approximately 30,000 T cell genomes. Some clones are missing from TCRdb's copy, which holds only in-frame ones; the method was immunoSEQ multiplex PCR. The sample lists roughly 2 million clones, about 95% seen once, with roughly 1.1% in the top ten. This rearrangement joins TRBV4-1 to TRBJ2-1, with 7 positions matching TRBD2. Source material: naive CD8+ T cells sorted from blood. This clonotype originated in a young man in good health. The CDR3 region has the DNA TGCGCCAGCAGCCAATCCCCGGGACTAAACAATGAGCAGTTCTTC. Its translation is CASSQSPGLNNEQFF.